This T cell receptor beta chain is from a study of tumor and adjacent non-tumor tissue in lung cancer. Study details: There were around eleven adenocarcinoma, 2 squamous cell carcinoma and 1 small cell lung cancer cases.

This sample's RNA came from whole unsorted tissue. Chemotherapy-naive patients with new lung cancer underwent thoracic surgery in China, August–late 2014. V was shortened by 6 bases and J by 4 bases, with 7 bases between the two germline ends. The CDR3 runs 12 residues. Germline V gives CDR1 MDHEN, CDR2 SYDVKM. For this clonotype: The antigen is unknown. A clone one base away is much larger, so this may be a read error. This likely comes from a read error, as the CDR3 has no conserved phenylalanine or tryptophan at its end.

The study, taken as a whole, reports: Patients with more diverse tumor TCRs had worse survival.

Three rounds of nested PCR, following a modified ARM-PCR protocol, produced the TCRbeta library. TCRdb redid the calling of the multiplex PCR reads with MiXCR, one entry per CDR3 protein. The table shows tens of thousands of distinct CDR3 sequences, with almost 60% occurring only once. This clonotype originated in a man aged 45 to 65 with non-small cell lung cancer. The chain employs TRBV28 and TRBJ2-1, with D possibly matching TRBD2 (5 bases). The material sequenced was lung tumor tissue. The CDR3 loop reads CASSGNYNEQFL. The CDR3 nucleotides are TGTGCCAGCAGCGGGAATTACAATGAGCAGTTCCTC.